A selection of T cell receptor beta chains follows, all from one sample in a study of identical twins. TCRdb independently ran MiXCR on the 5' RACE reads; one entry per CDR3 protein. The sample lists roughly 290,000 distinct CDR3 sequences; more than 8% were seen once. A further study also used this sample, focusing on yellow fever vaccine responses in identical twins.

The sequenced material came from CD8+ T cells sorted from blood. All receptors derive from a young woman in good health. Each CDR3 is given with its conserved first and last residue. The D gene is left open where the match is weak. Clone size, where shown, is once, few, many, or a class for clones that have expanded.

CDR3 protein	CDR3 DNA	V gene	J gene	D gene	CDR3 length	clone size
CASSFSTAYEQYF	TGTGCCAGCAGCTTTTCGACAGCCTACGAGCAGTACTTC	TRBV12-3/TRBV12-4	TRBJ2-7	NA	13	many
CSVDGLAPPRYF	TGCAGCGTTGACGGACTAGCGCCTCCCAGGTATTTT	TRBV29-1	TRBJ2-3	TRBD2	12	many
CASSYRIGSSYNEQFF	TGTGCCAGCAGTTACCGGATAGGGAGCTCCTACAATGAGCAGTTCTTC	TRBV6-2/TRBV6-3	TRBJ2-1	NA	16	NA
CASSSRPQQDTQYF	TGTGCCAGCAGCTCCCGGCCACAGCAGGATACGCAGTATTTT	TRBV7-9	TRBJ2-3	NA	14	few
CASSAPTGSSYEQYF	TGCGCCAGCAGCGCCCCGACAGGGTCCTCCTACGAGCAGTACTTC	TRBV5-1	TRBJ2-7	TRBD1	15	NA
CASSDQVATSNEQFF	TGTGCCAGCAGTGACCAGGTGGCGACCTCCAATGAGCAGTTCTTC	TRBV6-4	TRBJ2-1	NA	15	few
CASSERTGGGYEQYF	TGTGCCAGCAGCGAACGGACAGGGGGGGGTTACGAGCAGTACTTC	TRBV7-8	TRBJ2-7	TRBD1	15	few
CASSYQETEKTQYF	TGTGCCAGCAGTTATCAGGAGACCGAGAAGACCCAGTACTTC	TRBV28	TRBJ2-5	NA	14	many
CASSPHRGDEQYF	TGTGCCAGCAGCCCACATCGGGGGGACGAGCAGTACTTC	TRBV5-5	TRBJ2-7	TRBD2	13	NA
CASSQDGDRGYSEAFF	TGCGCCAGCAGCCAAGACGGGGACAGGGGATATTCTGAAGCTTTCTTT	TRBV4-1	TRBJ1-1	TRBD1	16	many
CASSLLAGDSYEQYF	TGTGCCAGCAGCCTCTTAGCGGGAGACAGCTACGAGCAGTACTTC	TRBV7-2	TRBJ2-7	TRBD2	15	NA
CASSLGFDGHPYNEQFF	TGTGCCAGCAGCTTAGGATTCGACGGACATCCCTACAATGAGCAGTTCTTC	TRBV7-9	TRBJ2-1	NA	17	few
CASIHNNEQFF	TGTGCCAGCATCCATAACAATGAGCAGTTCTTC	TRBV12-3/TRBV12-4	TRBJ2-1	NA	11	NA
CASSLGVTEAFF	TGTGCCAGCAGCTTGGGGGTCACTGAAGCTTTCTTT	TRBV5-5	TRBJ1-1	NA	12	NA
CASSLIAVGYEQYF	TGTGCCAGCAGCTTAATAGCGGTGGGGTACGAGCAGTACTTC	TRBV11-2	TRBJ2-7	NA	14	NA
CATRLNWGTEAFF	TGTGCCACCCGTCTGAATTGGGGGACTGAAGCTTTCTTT	TRBV27	TRBJ1-1	NA	13	NA
CASHRSPDTQYF	TGTGCCAGTCACAGGAGCCCAGATACGCAGTATTTT	TRBV27	TRBJ2-3	NA	12	few
CAREWVLLAKNIQYF	TGTGCCAGAGAGTGGGTGTTACTAGCCAAAAACATTCAGTACTTC	TRBV6-4	TRBJ2-4	NA	15	NA
CSARLGFSYEQYF	TGCAGTGCTAGATTGGGGTTTTCCTACGAGCAGTACTTC	TRBV20-1	TRBJ2-7	NA	13	many
CAISEDGRLYYNEQFF	TGTGCCATCAGTGAGGACGGAAGGCTCTACTACAATGAGCAGTTCTTC	TRBV10-3	TRBJ2-1	NA	16	few
CASSSGQGFDTQYF	TGTGCCAGCAGTTCGGGACAGGGTTTCGATACGCAGTATTTT	TRBV27	TRBJ2-3	TRBD1	14	many
CASSQVGGLYEQYF	TGCGCCAGCAGCCAAGTGGGGGGTCTGTACGAGCAGTACTTC	TRBV4-1	TRBJ2-7	NA	14	many
CSVEGTSGPEGDTQYF	TGCAGCGTTGAGGGGACTAGCGGTCCCGAGGGAGATACGCAGTATTTT	TRBV29-1	TRBJ2-3	TRBD2	16	many
CASSLASNTGELFF	TGTGCCAGCAGCTTAGCCTCCAACACCGGGGAGCTGTTTTTT	TRBV7-9	TRBJ2-2	NA	14	many
CSVESLTSFFQETQYF	TGCAGCGTTGAATCGCTGACTAGTTTTTTCCAAGAGACCCAGTACTTC	TRBV29-1	TRBJ2-5	NA	16	few